A selection of T cell receptor beta chains follows, all from one sample in a study of Ad26.COV2.S vaccination and SARS-CoV-2 variants. This table comes from immunoSEQ multiplex PCR, and its TCRdb copy is limited to in-frame clones, with some not included. The sample has about half a million clones, 89% seen once. Material: peripheral blood, obtained in a trial of Ad26.COV2.S vaccine versus placebo. The receptors originated from a person between 18 and 59 years old who received the Ad26.COV2.S COVID-19 vaccine or a placebo. CDR3s include the opening cysteine and the closing phenylalanine or tryptophan. The D gene is left open where the match is weak. Expanded clones are given a class, and other clones once, few, many or no size at all.

clone_size	v_call	d_call	j_call	cdr3_aa	cdr3_nt
.	TRBV27	.	TRBJ2-3	CASSPRTSTDTQYF	TGTGCCAGCAGTCCCAGGACTAGCACAGATACGCAGTATTTT
.	TRBV5-1	.	TRBJ2-7	CASSSPTVHEQYF	TGCGCCAGCAGCTCCCCCACCGTCCACGAGCAGTACTTC
.	TRBV28	.	TRBJ1-5	CASSFSKGRGNQPQHF	TGTGCCAGCAGTTTCAGTAAGGGCAGGGGTAATCAGCCCCAGCATTTT
.	TRBV5-6	.	TRBJ1-5	CASSLFGNQPQHF	TGTGCCAGCAGCTTGTTCGGCAATCAGCCCCAGCATTTT
once	TRBV28	.	TRBJ2-1	CASYAPYDPSYNEQFF	TGTGCCAGCTACGCGCCCTATGACCCCTCCTACAATGAGCAGTTCTTC
.	TRBV9	.	TRBJ2-5	CASSREGIQETQYF	TGTGCCAGCAGCCGCGAGGGAATCCAAGAGACCCAGTACTTC
.	TRBV7-8	.	TRBJ1-1	CASSLGGLPNTEAFF	TGTGCCAGCAGCTTAGGGGGGTTACCGAACACTGAAGCTTTCTTT
.	TRBV6-5	.	TRBJ2-2	CASSYGANTGELFF	TGTGCCAGCAGTTACGGCGCGAACACCGGGGAGCTGTTTTTT
.	TRBV11-2	.	TRBJ1-1	CASSPTGVMNTEAFF	TGTGCCAGCAGCCCAACCGGGGTCATGAACACTGAAGCTTTCTTT
.	TRBV28	.	TRBJ2-7	CASSDLGDLREQYF	TGTGCCAGCAGCGACCTCGGGGACCTACGCGAGCAGTACTTC
.	TRBV28	TRBD1	TRBJ1-5	CASSGQGMIDQPQHF	TGTGCCAGCAGCGGACAGGGCATGATAGATCAGCCCCAGCATTTT
.	TRBV20-1	TRBD2	TRBJ2-5	CSASGGLAGVAQYF	TGCAGTGCTAGTGGGGGACTAGCGGGAGTGGCCCAGTACTTC
.	TRBV15	TRBD1	TRBJ2-1	CATSRDRPRSYNEQFF	TGTGCCACCAGTAGGGACAGGCCGCGCTCCTACAATGAGCAGTTCTTC
.	TRBV9	.	TRBJ2-2	CASSASVTGELFF	TGTGCCAGCAGCGCTAGCGTCACCGGGGAGCTGTTTTTT
.	TRBV7-2	TRBD1	TRBJ1-4	CASSSQGLRTNEKLFF	TGTGCCAGCAGCTCACAGGGGTTAAGGACTAATGAAAAACTGTTTTTT
.	TRBV7-3	.	TRBJ2-1	CASSLSGDPPYEQFF	TGTGCCAGCAGCTTATCGGGGGACCCCCCATATGAGCAGTTCTTC
.	TRBV5-1	.	TRBJ1-1	CASSVVHLNTEAFF	TGCGCCAGCAGCGTGGTTCACTTGAACACTGAAGCTTTCTTT
.	TRBV11-1	TRBD2	TRBJ2-1	CASSFSGASSYNEQFF	TGTGCCAGCAGCTTTAGCGGGGCTAGCTCCTACAATGAGCAGTTCTTC
.	TRBV7-8	.	TRBJ1-2	CASSSPRDGNYGYTF	TGTGCCAGCAGCTCCCCCCGGGACGGAAACTATGGCTACACCTTC
.	TRBV11-2	TRBD1	TRBJ2-2	CASSPKLDRKDTGELFF	TGTGCCAGCAGCCCAAAGCTGGACAGGAAAGACACCGGGGAGCTGTTTTTT